This T cell receptor beta chain was retrieved from a study of Ad26.COV2.S vaccination and SARS-CoV-2 variants. Profiled with immunoSEQ multiplex PCR; TCRdb holds only in-frame clones, not every one. The table has roughly 700,000 clones, roughly 90% seen once. Stated treatment: some 19 received Ad26.COV2.S at low or high dose, single or two shots; 5 received placebo; per-sample allocation not given. Specimens were obtained on day 63 following the first vaccine or placebo injection. CDR3 length: 15 amino acids. CDR1 is LGHDT, CDR2 YNNKEL, per germline (reference sequence). After removal of 4 bases from V and 6 bases from J, the junction contained 6 bases not matched to a gene.

The sequences come from peripheral blood, collected in a trial of Ad26.COV2.S vaccine versus placebo. This clonotype was obtained from a person between 18 and 65 years old who received the Ad26.COV2.S COVID-19 vaccine or a placebo. The V gene is TRBV3-1 (or the pseudogene TRBV3-2), the J gene TRBJ2-7; 13 bases are a match to TRBD2. The CDR3 here is CASSRGGTSGAEQYF. CDR3 DNA sequence: TGTGCCAGCAGCCGAGGCGGGACTAGCGGGGCCGAGCAGTACTTC.